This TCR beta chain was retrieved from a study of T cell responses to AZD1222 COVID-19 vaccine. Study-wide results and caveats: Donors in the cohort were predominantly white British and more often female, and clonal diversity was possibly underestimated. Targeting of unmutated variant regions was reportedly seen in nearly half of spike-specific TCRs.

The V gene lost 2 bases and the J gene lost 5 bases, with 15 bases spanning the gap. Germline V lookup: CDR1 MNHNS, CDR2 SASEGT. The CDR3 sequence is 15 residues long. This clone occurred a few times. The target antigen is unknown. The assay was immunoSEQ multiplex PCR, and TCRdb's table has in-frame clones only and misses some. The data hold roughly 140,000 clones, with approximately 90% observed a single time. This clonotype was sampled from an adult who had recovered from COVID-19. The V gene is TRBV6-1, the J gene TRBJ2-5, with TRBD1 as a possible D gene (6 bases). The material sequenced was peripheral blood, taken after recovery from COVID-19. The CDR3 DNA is TGTGCCAGCAGTGAACAGGCGACAGGCGGGGAGACCCAGTACTTC. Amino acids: CASSEQATGGETQYF.